This TCR beta chain was observed in a study of human T cells and chemical hapten exposure. Time point: patch test 1, 2 weeks after DPC sensitization. Noted treatment: therapeutic diphenylcyclopropenone sensitization with weekly scalp DPC. Sequencing started from total RNA isolated from unfractionated whole blood. CDR1 and CDR2 from the germline V gene are KGHSH and LQKENI. The CDR3 runs to 19 residues. Trimming left V 6 bases short and J 2 bases short, with 29 bases between. This clonotype turned up a few times. TCRdb used MiXCR to reprocess the RACE reads, holding one entry per CDR3 protein. The data show over 35,000 distinct CDR3 sequences, 4% seen once.

This sample comprised whole blood, obtained in connection with sensitization to the hapten diphenylcyclopropenone (DPC). This receptor was obtained from a middle-aged man with alopecia areata. Some clones in this sample may be carry-over from other donors' samples. This chain uses TRBV18 with TRBJ2-7; D is possibly TRBD1 (8 bases). In DNA form, the CDR3 reads TGTGCCAGCTCCCCATCCGGGACAGGCGAATGGGACTACACCTACGAGCAGTACTTC. Its translation: CASSPSGTGEWDYTYEQYF.